This entry lists 19 T cell receptor beta chains sequenced from one sample in a study of control samples from healthy donors and cancer patients. Only in-frame clones appear in the TCRdb table, and some are missing; sequencing was by immunoSEQ multiplex PCR. The sample includes about 120,000 clones, roughly 90% of them seen just once. The source material was blood. These receptors were obtained from a man aged 45-65 years in good health.

The chain has TRBV20-1 and TRBJ1-2; D remains unclear. Deletions cut 4 bases from V and 2 bases from J, with 5 bases between. The germline gives CDR1 DFQATT, CDR2 SNEGSKA (reference sequence). The CDR3 spans 11 residues. DNA of the CDR3: TGCAGTGCTAACAGAAACTATGGCTACACCTTC. This encodes CSANRNYGYTF.

The V call is TRBV20-1, the J call TRBJ2-7; D gene ambiguous. V gave up 3 bases and J gave up 3 bases, with 12 bases separating them. This CDR3 is built from 13 residues. Germline V lookup: CDR1 DFQATT, CDR2 SNEGSKA (reference sequence). The CDR3 DNA follows: TGCAGTGCTAGTGTGAGTCCTTACTACGAGCAGTACTTC. Translation: CSASVSPYYEQYF.

The chain links TRBV4-3 to TRBJ1-5; D uncertain. Germline values: CDR1 LGHNA, CDR2 YSLEER. This CDR3 contains 16 residues. The ends were cut back, 0 bases at V and 0 bases at J, with 9 bases in the middle. CDR3 sequence reads: CASSQDGPASNQPQHF. The CDR3 DNA reads as TGCGCCAGCAGCCAAGATGGCCCAGCTAGCAATCAGCCCCAGCATTTT.

The rearrangement links TRBV29-1 to TRBJ2-7; D gene unclear. The CDR3 loop spans 16 amino acids. With 0 bases removed from V and 2 bases from J, the gap between germline ends came to 17 bases. Germline V gene lookup returns CDR1 SQVTM and CDR2 ANQGSEA. CDR3 in amino acids: CSVEDLGPPQTYEQYF. CDR3 DNA sequence: TGCAGCGTTGAAGATCTGGGCCCCCCCCAGACCTACGAGCAGTACTTC.

V and J are TRBV7-2 and TRBJ2-1, with TRBD2 matching 8 bases. The CDR3 is made up of 15 amino acids. V lost 1 base, J lost 4 bases, and 3 bases stayed unmatched. Germline V gene data show CDR1 as SGHTA and CDR2 as FQGNSA. CDR3 in amino acids: CASSLGASGYNEQFF. The CDR3 nucleotides are TGTGCCAGCAGCTTAGGGGCTAGCGGGTACAATGAGCAGTTCTTC.

CDR3 bases: TGTGCCAGTAGTATCGTCCGGGACAGTTCCTACGAGCAGTACTTC. It is translated as CASSIVRDSSYEQYF. The gene calls are TRBV19 and TRBJ2-7; 7 nucleotides line up with TRBD1. Germline values: CDR1 LNHDA, CDR2 SQIVND (reference sequence). J was trimmed by 1 base and V by 3 bases; bases with no gene match: 6. The CDR3 spans 15 residues. The variable domain in full, with the rest retrieved from reference TRBV19 and TRBJ2-7, is DGGITQSPKYLFRKEGQNVTLSCEQNLNHDAMYWYRQDPGQGLRLIYYSQIVNDFQKGDIAEGYSVSREKKESFPLTVTSAQKNPTAFYLCASSIVRDSSYEQYFGPGTRLTVT.

For the CDR3, the DNA is TGTGCCAGCAGCTGGATAAATGGCTACACCTTC. It yields the protein CASSWINGYTF. The chain employs TRBV5-6 and TRBJ1-2; unclear D gene. The CDR3 spans 11 residues. Germline V CDR1 and CDR2: SGHDT, YYEEEE. Trimming removed 3 bases at V and 6 bases at J, with 6 bases between.

On this clone: Other DNA variants within this sample encode the same CDR3. The V and J genes are TRBV7-6 and TRBJ2-5, with TRBD2 matching 10 bases. The J segment lost 2 bases and the V segment lost 2 bases, leaving 5 bases of the junction unmatched. From germline, CDR1 is SGHVS and CDR2 FNYEAQ. This CDR3 is built from 16 residues. CDR3 nucleotides: TGTGCCAGCAGCTTACCAGTAGCGGGGGGACAAGAGACCCAGTACTTC. Amino acid sequence: CASSLPVAGGQETQYF.

The chain links TRBV5-1 to TRBJ2-5, with D uncertain. V was shortened by 1 base and J by 2 bases, with 9 bases between the two germline ends. Looked up from germline, CDR1 is SGHRS and CDR2 is YFSETQ. The CDR3 totals 14 residues. CDR3 DNA sequence: TGCGCCAGCAGCTTGAGGACCCGACAAGAGACCCAGTACTTC. This encodes CASSLRTRQETQYF.

V and J are TRBV30 and TRBJ2-3; D unresolved. In germline, CDR1 is GTSNPN, CDR2 SVGIG (reference sequence). CDR3 length: 12 residues. V lost 0 bases to trimming and J lost 3 bases, with 4 bases between them. CDR3 sequence reads: CAWSVKTDTQYF. The DNA for the CDR3 is TGTGCCTGGAGTGTGAAGACAGATACGCAGTATTTT.

The chain joins TRBV5-6 to TRBJ2-5; D gene uncertain. The V end was cut by 0 bases, the J end by 2 bases, with 5 bases between. CDR3 length equals 13 residues. Per the germline V gene, CDR1 is SGHDT and CDR2 is YYEEEE. The CDR3 region is CASSLGPQETQYF. CDR3 sequence (DNA): TGTGCCAGCAGCTTGGGTCCTCAAGAGACCCAGTACTTC.

This CDR3 reads CASSRDYRAADTQYF. For the CDR3, the DNA is TGTGCCAGCAGTAGGGACTATAGAGCGGCAGATACGCAGTATTTT. This rearrangement joins TRBV7-6 to TRBJ2-3; TRBD2 matches 7 bases. The CDR3 contains 15 residues. The J segment lost 4 bases and the V segment lost 6 bases, leaving 10 bases of the junction unmatched. The germline V gene has CDR1 SGHVS and CDR2 FNYEAQ.

The chain recombines TRBV4-1 with TRBJ1-1; the D gene is possibly TRBD1 (6 bases). The V and J ends lost 1 base and 4 bases respectively, with 10 bases between them. The length of the CDR3 is 14 residues. The germline CDR1 and CDR2 sequences are MGHRA and YSYEKL. CDR3 coding DNA: TGCGCCAGCAGCCAAGTTCAGGGGATCACTGAAGCTTTCTTT. Translated: CASSQVQGITEAFF.

CDR3 nucleotides: TGTGCCAGTAGTACGGCCGGGACAGGGGTTTCACCCCTCCACTTT. Encoded protein: CASSTAGTGVSPLHF. The V and J genes are TRBV19 and TRBJ1-6; 10 bases match TRBD1. The CDR3 contains 15 residues. V lost 4 bases, J lost 9 bases, and 6 bases stayed unmatched. Germline loops: CDR1 LNHDA, CDR2 SQIVND (reference sequence).

The chain joins TRBV25-1 to TRBJ1-1; 10 positions agree with TRBD1. CDR1 is MGHDK, CDR2 SYGVNS, per germline. There are 17 residues in the CDR3. Unmatched junction bases numbered 9, after V lost 1 base and J lost 4 bases. For the CDR3, the DNA is TGTGCCAGCAGTGAATTTAGGGGACAGGGGAGATTCACTGAAGCTTTCTTT. Translation gives CASSEFRGQGRFTEAFF.

V gene TRBV5-6 combines with J gene TRBJ1-1; D ambiguous. CDR3 length equals 14 residues. V lost 1 base to trimming and J lost 11 bases, with 18 bases between them. Germline lookup yields CDR1 SGHDT and CDR2 YYEEEE. CDR3 sequence: CASSLWWEPFGAFF. CDR3 DNA: TGTGCCAGCAGCTTGTGGTGGGAGCCTTTCGGCGCTTTCTTT.

The genes are TRBV5-5 and TRBJ2-5, with 13 nucleotides matching TRBD2. The CDR3 runs to 16 residues. Germline V gene data show CDR1 as SGHKS and CDR2 as YYEKEE (reference sequence). V lost 0 bases and J lost 5; bases outside the gene matches: 4. CDR3 nucleotide sequence: TGTGCCAGCAGCTTGGGTCTGGGACTAGCGGGGGAGACCCAGTACTTC. Translating gives CASSLGLGLAGETQYF.

The chain links TRBV11-2 to TRBJ1-3; perhaps TRBD1 as D (5 bases). There are 15 residues in the CDR3. CDR1 and CDR2 (germline): SGHAT, FQNNGV. V was pared by 0 bases and J by 2 bases, with 8 bases between. The CDR3 bases are TGTGCCAGCAGCTTAGATAGGGACGCTGGAAACACCATATATTTT. Amino acid sequence: CASSLDRDAGNTIYF.

The rearrangement joins TRBV27 to TRBJ2-7, with D perhaps being TRBD1 or TRBD2 (5 bases each). From germline, CDR1 is MNHEY and CDR2 SMNVEV (reference sequence). V shed 8 bases and J shed 2 bases, with 13 bases lying between them. This CDR3 is 13 amino acids long. DNA for the CDR3: TGTGCCAGCTCCCCTTTGGGGGCCTACGAGCAGTACTTC. This encodes CASSPLGAYEQYF.